The 23 T cell receptor beta chains below were found in one sample sequenced in a study of beta chain features in type 1 diabetes. The investigators reverse transcribed all of the isolated RNA, so they sequenced expressed TCRB transcripts. The table came from immunoSEQ multiplex PCR; TCRdb's copy has only in-frame clones and leaves some out. The data show 450,000 to 550,000 clones, approximately 31% seen once. Sequenced material: naive CD4+ T cells from blood. The receptors come from a man between 18 and 29 years old in good health.

This rearrangement joins TRBV5-1 to TRBJ2-7; perhaps TRBD1 as D (5 bases). This CDR3 is built from 13 residues. Germline V CDR1 and CDR2: SGHRS, YFSETQ. V lost 5 bases, J lost 2 bases, and 11 bases lay in between. The chain's CDR3 is CASRAPGTYEQYF. The CDR3 nucleotides are TGCGCCAGCAGAGCCCCAGGGACCTACGAGCAGTACTTC.

This chain links TRBV4-2 with TRBJ2-3; D not resolved. CDR3 length equals 14 residues. V was pared by 0 bases and J by 5 bases, with 9 bases between. The germline V gene encodes CDR1 LGHNA and CDR2 YNFKEQ. CDR3 sequence (DNA): TGTGCCAGCAGCCAAGATATGGGGAAAGATACGCAGTATTTT. The encoded protein is CASSQDMGKDTQYF.

This clone was seen a handful of times. This rearrangement joins TRBV30 to TRBJ2-7, with a possible D match to TRBD2 (5 bases). CDR1 is GTSNPN, CDR2 SVGIG, per germline (reference sequence). This CDR3 is built from 11 residues. V lost 7 bases, J lost 3 bases, and 10 bases lay in between. CDR3 DNA sequence: TGTGCCTTATTCGGGGACTACGAGCAGTACTTC. Encoded protein: CALFGDYEQYF.

This chain links TRBV30 with TRBJ2-1, with D perhaps matching TRBD1 (5 bases). The ends were cut back, 8 bases at V and 1 base at J, with 12 bases in the middle. There are 13 residues in the CDR3. Germline assignment: CDR1 GTSNPN and CDR2 SVGIG (reference sequence). As DNA, the CDR3 is TGTGCCGGCCATGGGGCATCCTACAATGAGCAGTTCTTC. This gives the protein CAGHGASYNEQFF. The complete variable domain, with remaining parts taken from reference TRBV30 and TRBJ2-1, reads SQTIHQWPATLVQPVGSPLSLECTVEGTSNPNLYWYRQAAGRGLQLLFYSVGIGQISSEVPQNLSASRPQDRQFILSSKKLLLSDSGFYLCAGHGASYNEQFFGPGTRLTVL.

The rearrangement links TRBV5-6 to TRBJ2-1; the match to TRBD1 covers 8 bases. Germline values: CDR1 SGHDT, CDR2 YYEEEE. This CDR3 has 15 residues. V shed 4 bases and J 3 bases; nucleotides not matched to a gene: 6. CDR3 DNA: TGTGCCAGCAGCCCCAGACAGGGGCGCTACAATGAGCAGTTCTTC. It translates to CASSPRQGRYNEQFF.

This rearrangement joins TRBV25-1 to TRBJ2-7, with TRBD1 identical over 10 bases. From germline, CDR1 is MGHDK and CDR2 SYGVNS. V was clipped by 4 bases and J by 2 bases; unmatched bases: 2. The CDR3 is made up of 14 amino acids. The DNA for the CDR3 is TGTGCCAGCAGTGGGGACAGGGGAACCTACGAGCAGTACTTC. This sequence encodes CASSGDRGTYEQYF.

The rearrangement uses TRBV7-9 and TRBJ2-7; perhaps TRBD2 as D (6 bases). Per the germline V gene, CDR1 is SEHNR and CDR2 is FQNEAQ (reference sequence). This CDR3 contains 16 residues. Trimming removed 5 bases from V and 3 bases from J, with 20 bases in between. CDR3 nucleotide sequence: TGTGCCAGCAGCACAGTGGTCGGGAGTAGGTACTACGAGCAGTACTTC. This sequence encodes CASSTVVGSRYYEQYF.

CDR3 coding DNA: TGTGCCAGTAGTACCCGACGGGGAGTCTACGAGCAGTACTTC. Translated, it gives CASSTRRGVYEQYF. This chain uses TRBV19 with TRBJ2-7; perhaps TRBD2 as D (5 bases). The CDR3 extends over 14 amino acids. Trimming took off 4 bases at V and 3 bases at J, with 13 bases between the two ends. CDR1 and CDR2 (germline): LNHDA, SQIVND (reference sequence).

This clone was recorded a few times. This sample includes further DNA sequences coding for the same CDR3. The chain uses TRBV30 and TRBJ2-7, with 9 bases aligning to TRBD1. Trimming removed 2 bases from V and 3 bases from J; junction bases left unmatched: 5. Germline CDR1 is GTSNPN and CDR2 is SVGIG (reference sequence). There are 14 residues in the CDR3. CDR3 sequence: CAWSPDRGSYEQYF. The CDR3 coding sequence is TGTGCCTGGAGTCCGGACAGGGGCAGCTACGAGCAGTACTTC.

J is TRBJ2-1 and V is TRBV5-1; D is unresolved. This CDR3 region has 15 residues. The V gene lost 4 bases and the J gene lost 3 bases, with 14 bases spanning the gap. From germline, CDR1 is SGHRS and CDR2 YFSETQ. The chain's CDR3 is CASSGDSNVYNEQFF. The CDR3 DNA reads TGCGCCAGCAGCGGCGACTCTAACGTCTACAATGAGCAGTTCTTC.

This clone was detected a few times. V usage is TRBV11-2 and J usage is TRBJ2-5; TRBD1 matches 7 bases. The V gene's germline CDR1 is SGHAT and CDR2 FQNNGV. V was clipped by 5 bases and J by 2 bases; unmatched bases: 5. The length of the CDR3 is 14 residues. The CDR3 region is CASSPGQSQETQYF. CDR3 sequence (DNA): TGTGCCAGCAGCCCGGGACAGTCTCAAGAGACCCAGTACTTC.

The CDR3, as DNA: TGTGCCTGTCAGGGGGCCGATCCCCTGGCCAAAAACATTCAGTACTTC. Its translation is CACQGADPLAKNIQYF. The chain combines TRBV30 with TRBJ2-4, with 8 bases fitting TRBD1. CDR3 length: 16 amino acids. V shed 6 bases and J 1 base; nucleotides not matched to a gene: 11. Per the germline V gene, CDR1 is GTSNPN and CDR2 is SVGIG (reference sequence).

This clone was observed once. The rearrangement links TRBV2 to TRBJ2-7, with D unresolved. V lost 6 bases and J 3 bases, leaving 12 bases between the germline ends. The CDR3 has 13 amino acids. The germline V gene has CDR1 SNHLY and CDR2 FYNNEI. The DNA for the CDR3 is TGTGCCAGCAGGGTAGGGCCTTTCTACGAGCAGTACTTC. It codes for CASRVGPFYEQYF.

The V and J genes are TRBV5-6 and TRBJ2-2; tentatively, D is TRBD2 (5 bases). The ends were cut back, 2 bases at V and 4 bases at J, with 12 bases in the middle. This CDR3 spans 15 amino acids. Germline lookup yields CDR1 SGHDT and CDR2 YYEEEE. Written as DNA, the CDR3 is TGTGCCAGCAGCTTTGCACCCAGCGGCACCGGGGAGCTGTTTTTT. This codes for CASSFAPSGTGELFF.

The chain employs TRBV28 and TRBJ2-1, with D uncertain. Trimming removed 3 bases at V and 4 bases at J, with 7 bases between. CDR3 length: 13 amino acids. The germline V gene encodes CDR1 MDHEN and CDR2 SYDVKM. The CDR3 DNA reads TGTGCCAGCAGTTTGCACTATTACAATGAGCAGTTCTTC. Encoded protein: CASSLHYYNEQFF.

The CDR3 loop is CASSLDPSVVIGQFF. In DNA form, the CDR3 reads TGTGCCAGCAGCTTAGACCCTAGCGTGGTAATCGGGCAGTTCTTC. The chain carries TRBV11-2 and TRBJ2-1; weak D call: TRBD2 (6 bases). CDR1 is SGHAT, CDR2 FQNNGV, per germline. Trimming took 0 bases from V and 12 from J, leaving 18 bases between them. This CDR3 region has 15 residues.

The rearrangement links TRBV9 to TRBJ1-1, with a possible D match to TRBD1 (6 bases). Germline lookup yields CDR1 SGDLS and CDR2 YYNGEE. V was shortened by 4 bases and J by 1 base, with 14 bases between the two germline ends. This CDR3 region has 15 residues. The CDR3 nucleotides read TGTGCCAGCAGCCTACGAGGGACATCGAACACTGAAGCTTTCTTT. Translated, it gives CASSLRGTSNTEAFF.

This clone came up a few times. This chain connects TRBV7-9 to TRBJ2-1; 7 positions match TRBD2. Germline lookup yields CDR1 SEHNR and CDR2 FQNEAQ (reference sequence). The CDR3 spans 15 residues. Losses at the gene ends were 5 bases for V and 4 bases for J; bases not matched to a gene: 8. DNA of the CDR3: TGTGCCAGCAGCCGGGCCAGCGGGGAGTACAATGAGCAGTTCTTC. This gives the protein CASSRASGEYNEQFF.

A few counts support this clone. The rearrangement links TRBV4-1 to TRBJ2-5; TRBD1 is a possible D gene (5 bases). Germline V gene lookup returns CDR1 MGHRA and CDR2 YSYEKL. The CDR3 runs 14 residues. V gave up 6 bases and J gave up 7 bases, with 18 bases separating them. The CDR3 DNA is TGCGCCAGCAGTCAACCAAGGGGCCTGGCGACCCAGTACTTC. It codes for CASSQPRGLATQYF.

The genes are TRBV30 and TRBJ1-3; D gene ambiguous. The CDR3 has 12 residues. Deletions cut 0 bases from V and 5 bases from J, with 5 bases between. Germline V gene sequence: CDR1 GTSNPN, CDR2 SVGIG (reference sequence). CDR3 coding DNA: TGTGCCTGGAGTGTACATAGAAACACCATATATTTT. It codes for CAWSVHRNTIYF.

The chain carries TRBV29-1 and TRBJ1-2; 7 nucleotides line up with TRBD1. CDR1 and CDR2 from the germline V gene are SQVTM and ANQGSEA. CDR3 length equals 12 residues. V dropped 6 bases and J dropped 7; count of bases not matched to a gene: 8. The CDR3 nucleotides are TGCAGCGTCCCGGACAGGTCCCCTGGCTACACCTTC. Its translation is CSVPDRSPGYTF.

The chain uses TRBV5-4 and TRBJ2-3; D gene unclear. CDR3 length: 14 residues. Germline values: CDR1 SGHNT, CDR2 YYREEE (reference sequence). Deletions cut 5 bases from V and 2 bases from J, with 12 bases between. CDR3 protein: CASRKPDFTDTQYF. The CDR3 DNA sequence: TGTGCCAGCAGAAAGCCGGATTTCACAGATACGCAGTATTTT.

This clone was found a few times. At one boundary the junction diverges from the germline segment, which might be a read error. The V gene is TRBV18, the J gene TRBJ2-7; 7 bases map to TRBD1. The germline V gene has CDR1 KGHSH and CDR2 LQKENI. This CDR3 is built from 14 residues. DNA for the CDR3: TGTGCCAGCTCACCTGGGACAGACTCCCACGAGCAGTACTTC. Translating it yields CASSPGTDSHEQYF. The whole variable domain, remainder taken from reference TRBV18 and TRBJ2-7, is NAGVMQNPRHLVRRRGQEARLRCSPMKGHSHVYWYRQLPEEGLKFMVYLQKENIIDESGMPKERFSAEFPKEGPSILRIQQVVRGDSAAYFCASSPGTDSHEQYFGPGTRLTVT.